Listed here are 29 T cell receptor beta chains from one sample, sequenced in a study of T cells in Graves' hyperthyroidism and ophthalmopathy. There were TCR beta CDR3 regions amplified from RNA transcripts. RT-PCR in the first round (using the HTBI primer set) targeted the TCR CDR3. TCRdb fed the multiplex PCR reads into MiXCR, producing one record per CDR3 protein. The table lists hundreds of thousands of distinct CDR3 sequences, over 15% of them singletons. The sequenced material came from blood. The receptor source for this set is a woman under 30 with Graves' hyperthyroidism.

This clonotype was found a few times. The chain's CDR3 is CASSIASRRDSAISSGANVLTF. CDR3 DNA: TGTGCCAGTAGTATAGCCTCTAGGAGAGACAGTGCGATTAGCTCTGGGGCCAACGTCCTGACTTTC. The genes are TRBV19 and TRBJ2-6; maybe TRBD1 (5 bases). The V gene lost 1 base and the J gene lost 0 bases, with 25 bases spanning the gap. The germline CDR1 and CDR2 sequences are LNHDA and SQIVND (reference sequence). This CDR3 region has 22 residues. Full variable domain (remainder filled in from reference TRBV19 and TRBJ2-6): DGGITQSPKYLFRKEGQNVTLSCEQNLNHDAMYWYRQDPGQGLRLIYYSQIVNDFQKGDIAEGYSVSREKKESFPLTVTSAQKNPTAFYLCASSIASRRDSAISSGANVLTFGAGSRLTVL.

The V and J genes are TRBV6-5 and TRBJ2-3; 9 positions match TRBD1. This CDR3 is built from 16 residues. Germline CDR1 and CDR2: MNHEY and SVGAGI. The J segment lost 5 bases and the V segment lost 6 bases, leaving 12 bases of the junction unmatched. The CDR3 reads CASRTTGTGQGDTQYF. The CDR3 coding sequence is TGTGCCAGCAGGACGACCGGGACAGGGCAGGGAGATACGCAGTATTTT.

This clonotype showed up many times. The chain has TRBV30 and TRBJ2-7; no definite D call. This CDR3 has 13 residues. V lost 2 bases and J 0 bases, leaving 8 bases between the germline ends. From germline, CDR1 is GTSNPN and CDR2 SVGIG (reference sequence). The CDR3 DNA reads TGTGCCTGGAGTTTTGGACGCTCCTACGAGCAGTACTTC. Residues: CAWSFGRSYEQYF.

The gene calls are TRBV4-1 and TRBJ1-2; no reliable D call. CDR3 length: 14 residues. V lost 4 bases, J lost 6 bases, and 15 bases lay in between. The germline gives CDR1 MGHRA, CDR2 YSYEKL. This CDR3 is CASSPTQLRDGYTF. In DNA form, the CDR3 reads TGCGCCAGCAGCCCCACTCAGTTGAGGGATGGCTACACCTTC.

This clonotype was observed a few times. This sequence joins TRBV6-2 or TRBV6-3 and TRBJ2-1; D is possibly TRBD2 (5 bases). Germline V gene lookup returns CDR1 MNHEY and CDR2 SVGEGT. Trimming took 6 bases from V and 8 from J, leaving 14 bases between them. The CDR3 is 13 amino acids. As DNA, the CDR3 is TGTGCCAGCAGCCGGGATCGACGGTATGAGCAGTTCTTC. Protein product: CASSRDRRYEQFF.

The V gene is TRBV25-1, the J gene TRBJ2-2, with D tentatively TRBD1 (6 bases). Germline V gene sequence: CDR1 MGHDK, CDR2 SYGVNS. The CDR3 extends over 15 amino acids. Between the trimmed V and J ends, which lost 6 bases and 0 bases, there was a span of 11 bases. The CDR3 nucleotides read TGTGCCAGCAGACCAACAGGGCCGAACACCGGGGAGCTGTTTTTT. Translated, it gives CASRPTGPNTGELFF.

The V and J genes are TRBV7-2 and TRBJ2-3; the D gene is possibly TRBD2 (5 bases). This CDR3 has 13 residues. Per the germline V gene, CDR1 is SGHTA and CDR2 is FQGNSA. V dropped 2 bases and J dropped 4 bases, with 7 bases sitting between them. The CDR3 loop is CASSLTRSDTQYF. The CDR3 nucleotides read TGTGCCAGCAGCTTAACTAGATCAGATACGCAGTATTTT.

The rearrangement joins TRBV4-1 to TRBJ2-3, with 9 bases lining up with TRBD2. Trimming at V came to 0 bases and at J to 7 bases, leaving 17 bases not matched to a gene. Germline CDR1 reads MGHRA; CDR2 reads YSYEKL. This CDR3 spans 19 amino acids. This CDR3 is CASSQENDGGRALRNTQYF. The CDR3 nucleotides are TGCGCCAGCAGCCAAGAAAACGATGGCGGGAGGGCCCTTCGGAATACGCAGTATTTT.

In its sample, this clonotype was seen many times. The gene calls are TRBV10-3 and TRBJ2-7; D tentatively reads TRBD1 or TRBD2 (5 bases each). V was trimmed by 0 bases and J by 4 bases, leaving 13 bases between them. Germline CDR1 is ENHRY and CDR2 is SYGVKD. The length of the CDR3 is 15 residues. Here the CDR3 reads CAISESRDRVYEQYF. CDR3 nucleotide sequence: TGTGCCATCAGTGAGTCCAGGGACCGCGTTTACGAGCAGTACTTC.

The genes are TRBV4-1 and TRBJ2-2; D could derive from TRBD1 or TRBD2 (7 bases each). Germline assignment: CDR1 MGHRA and CDR2 YSYEKL. V shed 0 bases and J shed 5 bases, with 16 bases lying between them. The CDR3 is 17 residues long. CDR3 DNA: TGCGCCAGCAGCCAAGATGATCCAGGGGGAGGGACCGGGGAGCTGTTTTTT. Translating gives CASSQDDPGGGTGELFF.

The chain links TRBV13 to TRBJ2-2, with 16 positions matching TRBD2. Germline lookup yields CDR1 PRHDT and CDR2 FYEKMQ (reference sequence). V lost 5 bases, J lost 0 bases, and 3 bases stayed unmatched. The CDR3 length is 18 residues. The chain's CDR3 is CASSPGLAGGTNTGELFF. In DNA form, the CDR3 reads TGTGCCAGCAGCCCGGGACTAGCGGGAGGGACGAACACCGGGGAGCTGTTTTTT.

This clonotype was seen many times. This chain joins TRBV12-3 or TRBV12-4 and TRBJ2-7, with TRBD2 matching 7 bases. This CDR3 comprises 14 residues. The J segment lost 6 bases and the V segment lost 5 bases, leaving 10 bases of the junction unmatched. The CDR3 DNA is TGTGCCAGCAGTCGCCGTGGGCTAGCGGCCGAGCAGTACTTC. Its protein product is CASSRRGLAAEQYF.

This clonotype turned up a few times. The gene calls are TRBV7-2 and TRBJ1-1; D remains unclear. The germline gives CDR1 SGHTA, CDR2 FQGNSA. The V gene lost 1 base and the J gene lost 4 bases, with 7 bases spanning the gap. This CDR3 contains 13 residues. The CDR3 nucleotides are TGTGCCAGCAGCTTAGATTTCGTCACTGAAGCTTTCTTT. It codes for CASSLDFVTEAFF.

In its sample, this clonotype was seen once. This sequence joins TRBV28 and TRBJ2-3; perhaps TRBD1 as D (5 bases). With 8 bases removed from V and 7 bases from J, the gap between germline ends came to 13 bases. The CDR3 runs 12 residues. The V gene's germline CDR1 is MDHEN and CDR2 SYDVKM. The CDR3 coding sequence is TGTGCCAGCGTTCGCCAGGGATATACGCAGTATTTT. Amino acid sequence: CASVRQGYTQYF. The full variable domain, rest sourced from reference TRBV28 and TRBJ2-3, is DVKVTQSSRYLVKRTGEKVFLECVQDMDHENMFWYRQDPGLGLRLIYFSYDVKMKEKGDIPEGYSVSREKKERFSLILESASTNQTSMYLCASVRQGYTQYFGPGTRLTVL.

The chain uses TRBV4-3 and TRBJ2-3, with D uncertain. This CDR3 region has 15 residues. Deletions cut 0 bases from V and 3 bases from J, with 10 bases between. Germline V gene sequence: CDR1 LGHNA, CDR2 YSLEER. The CDR3 here is CASSQDHPRTDTQYF. CDR3 in DNA: TGCGCCAGCAGCCAAGATCATCCCCGAACAGATACGCAGTATTTT.

The rearrangement uses TRBV2 and TRBJ2-1; 11 nucleotides align to TRBD2. In germline, CDR1 is SNHLY, CDR2 FYNNEI. Unmatched junction bases numbered 8, after V lost 6 bases and J lost 4 bases. The CDR3 is made up of 16 amino acids. The CDR3 DNA is TGTGCCAGCAGAGCTTTGACTAGCGGGGATTACAATGAGCAGTTCTTC. It codes for CASRALTSGDYNEQFF.

In this sample, this clonotype turned up many times. The chain has TRBV6-1 and TRBJ2-2; TRBD2 matches 9 bases. Germline CDR1 MNHNS, CDR2 SASEGT. Trimming removed 6 bases from V and 7 bases from J; junction bases left unmatched: 24. CDR3 length: 20 residues. DNA of the CDR3: TGTGCCAGCAGATCACCGTGGGGACTAGCAGGAGAGAGAGGCGGCGGGGAGCTGTTTTTT. Translation gives CASRSPWGLAGERGGGELFF.

The V and J genes are TRBV29-1 and TRBJ2-5; 9 bases agree with TRBD2. The germline V gene has CDR1 SQVTM and CDR2 ANQGSEA. J lost 7 bases, V lost 2 bases, and 11 bases had no gene match. The CDR3 contains 15 residues. CDR3 region: CSVEWAASGDRTQYF. The CDR3, as DNA: TGCAGCGTTGAATGGGCGGCTAGCGGGGATCGGACCCAGTACTTC.

This clonotype came up a few times. V is TRBV9 and J is TRBJ1-1; D possibly corresponds to TRBD1 (6 bases). The length of the CDR3 is 15 residues. V dropped 3 bases and J dropped 2 bases, with 14 bases sitting between them. From germline, CDR1 is SGDLS and CDR2 YYNGEE. CDR3 sequence: CASSAIDRSNTEAFF. For the CDR3, the DNA is TGTGCCAGCAGCGCCATAGACAGGTCCAACACTGAAGCTTTCTTT.

This chain uses TRBV7-9 with TRBJ1-2; the match to TRBD1 covers 11 bases. The CDR3 is 17 amino acids. V shed 5 bases and J 3 bases; nucleotides not matched to a gene: 11. CDR1 is SEHNR and CDR2 is FQNEAQ in the germline V gene (reference sequence). The CDR3, as DNA: TGTGCCAGCAGCCCGGGGACAGGGGGTTCGAAATACTATGGCTACACCTTC. Translating gives CASSPGTGGSKYYGYTF.

The table lists this clonotype with a few counts. V gene TRBV6-1 combines with J gene TRBJ2-2; D unclear. The CDR3 covers 12 residues. Germline CDR1 reads MNHNS; CDR2 reads SASEGT. Trimming pared 4 bases from V and 5 bases from J, leaving 5 bases between. CDR3: CASSVTTGELFF. As DNA, the CDR3 is TGTGCCAGCAGTGTCACGACCGGGGAGCTGTTTTTT.

This clonotype was seen ten or more times. The chain links TRBV7-2 to TRBJ1-1; no reliable D call. The CDR3 runs to 14 residues. Germline CDR1 reads SGHTA; CDR2 reads FQGNSA. The V gene lost 1 base and the J gene lost 3 bases, with 9 bases spanning the gap. Here the CDR3 reads CASSLVWQDTEAFF. The CDR3 nucleotides read TGTGCCAGCAGCTTAGTGTGGCAGGACACTGAAGCTTTCTTT.

The rearrangement uses TRBV7-2 and TRBJ2-1; 7 nucleotides line up with TRBD1. The CDR3 extends over 17 amino acids. Germline V CDR1 and CDR2: SGHTA, FQGNSA. V lost 2 bases and J lost 4; bases outside the gene matches: 11. CDR3 sequence: CASSLTGAPYVYNEQFF. CDR3 coding DNA: TGTGCCAGCAGCTTAACAGGGGCGCCCTATGTGTACAATGAGCAGTTCTTC.

This clonotype was counted ten times or more. This chain joins TRBV5-6 and TRBJ2-7; D not resolved. Germline V gene sequence: CDR1 SGHDT, CDR2 YYEEEE. The CDR3 runs to 15 residues. The V end lost 4 bases, the J end lost 4 bases, and 18 bases lay between the germline ends. The CDR3 DNA is TGTGCCAGCAGCAGAGAGACGGGTCTCACGTACGAGCAGTACTTC. As protein: CASSRETGLTYEQYF.

The V call is TRBV5-1, the J call TRBJ1-5; D might be TRBD1 (5 bases). Trimming removed 5 bases from V and 5 bases from J, with 11 bases in between. The CDR3 is 13 residues long. Germline V gene data show CDR1 as SGHRS and CDR2 as YFSETQ. The CDR3 is CASSWDGYQPQHF. CDR3 in DNA: TGCGCCAGCAGTTGGGACGGATATCAGCCCCAGCATTTT.

This clonotype was detected a few times. The chain carries TRBV6-1 and TRBJ1-5, with D maybe TRBD1 (6 bases). Trimming removed 2 bases from V and 1 base from J, with 12 bases in between. The CDR3 is 16 residues long. From germline, CDR1 is MNHNS and CDR2 SASEGT. The CDR3, as DNA: TGTGCCAGCAGTGAACCCGTCAGGGGCAGCAATCAGCCCCAGCATTTT. Its translation is CASSEPVRGSNQPQHF.

A note on this clonotype: Since a much larger clone is just one base distant, this may be a read error. The chain is built from TRBV9 and TRBJ1-5; D uncertain. This CDR3 has 16 residues. Germline V gene data show CDR1 as SGDLS and CDR2 as YYNGEE. As DNA, the CDR3 is TGTGCCAGCAGCGGAAGATATGGAACTAACAATCAGCCCCGGCATTTT. It translates to CASSGRYGTNNQPRHF.

This sequence joins TRBV5-1 and TRBJ1-4; D ambiguous. The CDR3 covers 12 residues. The V end was cut by 0 bases, the J end by 9 bases, with 6 bases between. Looked up from germline, CDR1 is SGHRS and CDR2 is YFSETQ. The CDR3 sequence: CASSLDRQKLFF. DNA for the CDR3: TGCGCCAGCAGCTTGGATCGGCAAAAACTGTTTTTT.

This clonotype was seen more than once but under ten times. The J gene is TRBJ2-3, the V gene TRBV20-1; D could derive from TRBD1 or TRBD2 (5 bases each). Germline V lookup: CDR1 DFQATT, CDR2 SNEGSKA (reference sequence). The CDR3 covers 15 residues. V lost 3 bases, J lost 0 bases, and 13 bases lay in between. The CDR3 region has the DNA TGCAGTGCTAGGGGGGACCTTAGAAGCACAGATACGCAGTATTTT. Protein: CSARGDLRSTDTQYF.